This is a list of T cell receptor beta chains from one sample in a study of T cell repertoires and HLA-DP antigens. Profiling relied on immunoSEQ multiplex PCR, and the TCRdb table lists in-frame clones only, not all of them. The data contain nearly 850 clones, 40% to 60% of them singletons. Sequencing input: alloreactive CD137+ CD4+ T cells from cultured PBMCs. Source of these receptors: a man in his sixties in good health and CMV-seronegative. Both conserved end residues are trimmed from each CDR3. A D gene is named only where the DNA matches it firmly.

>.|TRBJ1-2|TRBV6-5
ASSYLGLRPSGGYT
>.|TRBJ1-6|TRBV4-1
ASSRGRDYNSPLH
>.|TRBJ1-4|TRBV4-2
ASSRAADSNEKLF
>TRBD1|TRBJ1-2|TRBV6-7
ASTRTGDYGYT
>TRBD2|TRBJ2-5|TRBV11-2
ASSPQERLGGETQY
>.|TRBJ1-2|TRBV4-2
ASSQLDIPGYT
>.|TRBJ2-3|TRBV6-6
ASSKRPTDTQY
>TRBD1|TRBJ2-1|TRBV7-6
ASSLGGQGPYNEQF
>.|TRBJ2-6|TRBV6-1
ASSSGANVLT
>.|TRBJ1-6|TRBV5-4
ASSLTGGAHNSPLH
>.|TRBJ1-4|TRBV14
ASSHVAAGRTNEKLF
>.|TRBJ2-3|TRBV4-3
ASSSLGTDTQY
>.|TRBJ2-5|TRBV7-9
ASSMTETQY
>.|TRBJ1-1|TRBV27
ASRMTGLNTEAF
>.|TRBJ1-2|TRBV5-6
ASSLPGRTYGYT
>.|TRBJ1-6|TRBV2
ASSSRRVNSPLH
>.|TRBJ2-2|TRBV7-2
ASSLNGGLLNTGELF
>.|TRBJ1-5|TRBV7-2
ASSLEGNSNQPQH
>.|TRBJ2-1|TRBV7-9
ASSSTRREQF
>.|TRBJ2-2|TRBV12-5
ASGLVLIETGRTGELF
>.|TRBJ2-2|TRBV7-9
ASSLVVAPGELF
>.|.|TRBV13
ASSLTGRASYEQY
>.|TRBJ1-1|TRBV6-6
ASSYSNRQPEAF
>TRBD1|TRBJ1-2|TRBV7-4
ASSLARGPNYGYT
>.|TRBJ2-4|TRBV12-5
ASADRVKNIQY
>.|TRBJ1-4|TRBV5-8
ASSRAADSNEKLF
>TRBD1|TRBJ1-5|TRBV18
ASSPRQGSQPQH
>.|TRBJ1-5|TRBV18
ASSVNWGFNQPQH
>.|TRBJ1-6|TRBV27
ASRPGPGNSPLH
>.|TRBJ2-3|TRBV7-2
ASSLTGGVGTDTQY
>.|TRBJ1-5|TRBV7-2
ASSLVRGNNQPQH
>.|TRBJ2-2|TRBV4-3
ASSQVGAGTGELF
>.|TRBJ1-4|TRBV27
ASRRGPKEKLF
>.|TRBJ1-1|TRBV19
ASSMVSLRPEAF
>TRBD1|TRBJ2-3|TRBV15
ATSRGQGEGTDTQY
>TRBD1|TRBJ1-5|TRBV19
ASVTGEGQPQH
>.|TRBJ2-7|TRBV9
ASSVAGDTYEQY
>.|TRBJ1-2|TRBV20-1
SAPRDGYT
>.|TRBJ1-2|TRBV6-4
ASSRGANYGYT
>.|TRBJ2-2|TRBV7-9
ASSQVGAGTGELF
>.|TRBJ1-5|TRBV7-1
ASSLKTSNQPQH
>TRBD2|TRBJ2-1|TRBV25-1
ASRSPSGRDEQF
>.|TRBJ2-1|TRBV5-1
ASSLAGEAPLHEQF
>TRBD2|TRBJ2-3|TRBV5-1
ASSLMPSSGRVSDTQY
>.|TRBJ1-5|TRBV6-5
ASSYRGRDQPQH
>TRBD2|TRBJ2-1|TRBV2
ASNQLAGGPLYNEQF
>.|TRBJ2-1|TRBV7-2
ASSLRPSVDEQF
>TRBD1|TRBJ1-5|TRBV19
ASKDRGRLEWQPQH
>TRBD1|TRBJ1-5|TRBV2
ASSYRGDRGNQPQH
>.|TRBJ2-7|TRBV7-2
ASSLDSGTYEQY
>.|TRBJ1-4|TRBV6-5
ASSTDYLRPKLF